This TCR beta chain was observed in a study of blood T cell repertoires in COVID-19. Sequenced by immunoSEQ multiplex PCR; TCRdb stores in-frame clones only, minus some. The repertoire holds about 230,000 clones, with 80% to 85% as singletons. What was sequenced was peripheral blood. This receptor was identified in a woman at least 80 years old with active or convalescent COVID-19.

The CDR3 DNA reads as TGTGCCATCAGTCAAAACGGACAGGGGAATTCACCCCTCCACTTT. Encoded protein: CAISQNGQGNSPLHF. The chain is built from TRBV10-3 and TRBJ1-6; 9 bases are shared with TRBD1. The V gene's germline CDR1 is ENHRY and CDR2 SYGVKD. The J segment lost 7 bases and the V segment lost 5 bases, leaving 6 bases of the junction unmatched. CDR3 length: 15 residues.